These T cell receptor beta chains were read from a single sample in a study of T cell responses to AZD1222 COVID-19 vaccine. Produced via immunoSEQ multiplex PCR; TCRdb's table is partial and in-frame only. The sample yields some 180,000 clones, approximately 94% seen once. The sample consisted of peripheral blood, taken 28 days after the second AZD1222 dose. The receptors here all came from an adult who received the AZD1222 COVID-19 vaccine. Both conserved end residues are part of each CDR3. A D gene is named only where the DNA matches it firmly. Clone size is shown for a subset of rows, as once, few, many or a class of expanded clone.

clone size: once; V gene: TRBV28; J gene: TRBJ1-6; D gene: .; CDR3 DNA: TGTGCCAGCAGCTACCCGACGGAGAATTCACCCCTCCACTTT; CDR3 protein: CASSYPTENSPLHF
clone size: .; V gene: TRBV9; J gene: TRBJ1-4; D gene: .; CDR3 DNA: TGTGCCAGCAGCGAGGATGGGAGAACTAATGAAAAACTGTTTTTT; CDR3 protein: CASSEDGRTNEKLFF
clone size: .; V gene: TRBV4-1; J gene: TRBJ2-7; D gene: .; CDR3 DNA: TGCGCCAGCAGCCAAGTGGGCAGGGACGGGTCCTACGAGCAGTACTTC; CDR3 protein: CASSQVGRDGSYEQYF
clone size: once; V gene: TRBV5-1; J gene: TRBJ1-1; D gene: TRBD1; CDR3 DNA: TGCGCCAGCAGCTCCCGGACAGGGATCGCTGAAGCTTTCTTT; CDR3 protein: CASSSRTGIAEAFF
clone size: once; V gene: TRBV30; J gene: TRBJ1-1; D gene: .; CDR3 DNA: TGTGCCTGGGTCAAAGCGATACCGAACACTGAAGCTTTCTTT; CDR3 protein: CAWVKAIPNTEAFF
clone size: .; V gene: TRBV2; J gene: TRBJ1-1; D gene: .; CDR3 DNA: TGTGCCAGCCCCCCTCTTGGGGGGAGAGGCACTGAAGCTTTCTTT; CDR3 protein: CASPPLGGRGTEAFF
clone size: .; V gene: TRBV7-9; J gene: TRBJ2-1; D gene: .; CDR3 DNA: TGTGCCAGCAGCTCCATAGATAGGTGGGACAATGAGCAGTTCTTC; CDR3 protein: CASSSIDRWDNEQFF
clone size: .; V gene: TRBV25-1; J gene: TRBJ1-4; D gene: .; CDR3 DNA: TGTGCCAGCAAAACGTACTTGGACGGAGGAGATAATGAAAAACTGTTTTTT; CDR3 protein: CASKTYLDGGDNEKLFF
clone size: .; V gene: TRBV6-5; J gene: TRBJ2-1; D gene: .; CDR3 DNA: TGTGCCAGCAGTTTCCTGGGACGGGGCTACAATGAGCAGTTCTTC; CDR3 protein: CASSFLGRGYNEQFF
clone size: .; V gene: TRBV15; J gene: TRBJ2-3; D gene: TRBD2; CDR3 DNA: TGTGCCACCAGCATTTCCGGGACTATACGACAAGATACGCAGTATTTT; CDR3 protein: CATSISGTIRQDTQYF
clone size: .; V gene: TRBV5-1; J gene: TRBJ1-1; D gene: .; CDR3 DNA: TGCGCCAGCAGCTTGGCGGGTTTGGGGGGCGCAGGTACTGAAGCTTTCTTT; CDR3 protein: CASSLAGLGGAGTEAFF
clone size: .; V gene: TRBV5-1; J gene: TRBJ1-1; D gene: .; CDR3 DNA: TGCGCCAGCAGCTTGGGGCAGCTCACTGAAGCTTTCTTT; CDR3 protein: CASSLGQLTEAFF
clone size: .; V gene: TRBV30; J gene: TRBJ1-2; D gene: TRBD1; CDR3 DNA: TGTGCCTGCGGACAGGGGAGGTGGGGCTACACCTTC; CDR3 protein: CACGQGRWGYTF
clone size: .; V gene: TRBV9; J gene: TRBJ2-1; D gene: TRBD2; CDR3 DNA: TGTGCCAGCAGCGCAGCCGCTAGCGGGGACAATGAGCAGTTCTTC; CDR3 protein: CASSAAASGDNEQFF
clone size: .; V gene: TRBV10-1; J gene: TRBJ2-5; D gene: TRBD1; CDR3 DNA: TGCGCCACCTCCCCCGGGACAGGGGCTCCTCGTCAAGAGACCCAGTACTTC; CDR3 protein: CATSPGTGAPRQETQYF
clone size: .; V gene: TRBV30; J gene: TRBJ1-1; D gene: .; CDR3 DNA: TGTGCCTGGAGTTCCGGCACGAACACTGAAGCTTTCTTT; CDR3 protein: CAWSSGTNTEAFF
clone size: once; V gene: TRBV7-9; J gene: TRBJ1-3; D gene: TRBD1; CDR3 DNA: TGTGCCAGCAGCTTGGGGGACAGGGCTGGAAACACCATATATTTT; CDR3 protein: CASSLGDRAGNTIYF
clone size: .; V gene: TRBV12-5; J gene: TRBJ1-1; D gene: .; CDR3 DNA: TGTGCTAGTGGTTTGGTACAGGGAGCGAACACTGAAGCTTTCTTT; CDR3 protein: CASGLVQGANTEAFF
clone size: .; V gene: TRBV30; J gene: TRBJ2-4; D gene: .; CDR3 DNA: TGTGCCTGGAGTGTACAGGACAGCGGCATTCAGTACTTC; CDR3 protein: CAWSVQDSGIQYF
clone size: .; V gene: TRBV19; J gene: TRBJ1-1; D gene: .; CDR3 DNA: TGTGCCAGTAGTATGGGCCCCGGGGGGAACACTGAAGCTTTCTTT; CDR3 protein: CASSMGPGGNTEAFF
clone size: .; V gene: TRBV6-4; J gene: TRBJ1-1; D gene: .; CDR3 DNA: TGTGCCAGCAGTGACGGGGTAGAAGCTTTCTTT; CDR3 protein: CASSDGVEAFF
clone size: .; V gene: TRBV29-1; J gene: TRBJ1-2; D gene: .; CDR3 DNA: TGCAGCGTTCCCAAAAAGGGTGGCTACACCTTC; CDR3 protein: CSVPKKGGYTF